This T cell receptor (beta chain) appears in the sequencing data of a study of T cell responses to AZD1222 COVID-19 vaccine. Study overall: The study pooled second doses at about 4 or about 12 weeks.

General study points: Seropositive at baseline were only six or seven AZD1222 recipients.

Germline CDR1 is LNHDA and CDR2 is SQIVND (reference sequence). This CDR3 contains 15 residues. Trimming cost V 3 bases and J 5 bases; bases outside gene matches: 10. As regards this clone: No antigen is known for it.

Profiling relied on immunoSEQ multiplex PCR, and the TCRdb table lists in-frame clones only, not all of them. This sample has just under 95,000 clones; approximately 84% occur once, and the top ten carry approximately 10%. This chain connects TRBV19 to TRBJ2-7, with TRBD2 identical over 7 bases. The receptor was derived from an adult in good health. The sample here was peripheral blood, taken on day 0 of AZD1222 vaccination. The CDR3, as DNA: TGTGCCAGTAGTATTAGGGGCGGGGGAGACAACGAGCAGTACTTC. Translation: CASSIRGGGDNEQYF. Together with reference TRBV19 and TRBJ2-7, the CDR3 gives the full variable domain: DGGITQSPKYLFRKEGQNVTLSCEQNLNHDAMYWYRQDPGQGLRLIYYSQIVNDFQKGDIAEGYSVSREKKESFPLTVTSAQKNPTAFYLCASSIRGGGDNEQYFGPGTRLTVT.